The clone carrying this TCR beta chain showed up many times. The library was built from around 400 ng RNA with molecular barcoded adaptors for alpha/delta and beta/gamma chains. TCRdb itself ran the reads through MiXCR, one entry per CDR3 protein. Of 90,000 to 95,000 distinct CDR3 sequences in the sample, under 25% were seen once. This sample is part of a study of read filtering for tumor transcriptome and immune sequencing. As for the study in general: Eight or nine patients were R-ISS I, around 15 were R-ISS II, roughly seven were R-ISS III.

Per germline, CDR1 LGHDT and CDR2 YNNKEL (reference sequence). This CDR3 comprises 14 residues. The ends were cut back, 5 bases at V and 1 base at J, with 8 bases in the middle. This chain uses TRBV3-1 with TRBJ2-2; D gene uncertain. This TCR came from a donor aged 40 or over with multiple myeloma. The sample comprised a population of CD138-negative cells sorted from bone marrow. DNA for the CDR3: TGTGCCAGCAGCTTTTCGGGGAACACCGGGGAGCTGTTTTTT. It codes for CASSFSGNTGELFF.